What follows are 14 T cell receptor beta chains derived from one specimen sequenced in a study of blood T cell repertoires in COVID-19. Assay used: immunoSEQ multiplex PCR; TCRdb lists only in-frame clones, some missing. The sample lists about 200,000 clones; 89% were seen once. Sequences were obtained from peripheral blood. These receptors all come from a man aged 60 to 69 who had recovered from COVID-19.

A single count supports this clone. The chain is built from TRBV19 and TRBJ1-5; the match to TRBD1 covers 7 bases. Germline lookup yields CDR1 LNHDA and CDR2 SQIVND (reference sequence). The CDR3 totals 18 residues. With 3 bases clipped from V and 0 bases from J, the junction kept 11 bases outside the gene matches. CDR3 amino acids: CASSILVVRGLSNQPQHF. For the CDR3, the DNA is TGTGCCAGTAGTATTTTAGTAGTTAGGGGGCTTAGCAATCAGCCCCAGCATTTT.

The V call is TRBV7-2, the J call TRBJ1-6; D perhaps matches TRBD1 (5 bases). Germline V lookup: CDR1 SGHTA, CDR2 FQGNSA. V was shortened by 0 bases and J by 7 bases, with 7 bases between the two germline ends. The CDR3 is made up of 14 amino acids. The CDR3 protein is CASSLAQGNSPLHF. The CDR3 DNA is TGTGCCAGCAGCTTAGCCCAGGGAAATTCACCCCTCCACTTT. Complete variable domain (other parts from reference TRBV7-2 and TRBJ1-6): GAGVSQSPSNKVTEKGKDVELRCDPISGHTALYWYRQSLGQGLEFLIYFQGNSAPDKSGLPSDRFSAERTGGSVSTLTIQRTQQEDSAVYLCASSLAQGNSPLHFGNGTRLTVT.

CDR3 sequence reads: CASSAQPTGVGEKLFF. The CDR3, as DNA: TGCGCCAGCAGCGCCCAACCGACAGGGGTGGGCGAAAAACTGTTTTTT. The chain couples TRBV5-1 to TRBJ1-4, with 8 nucleotides matching TRBD1. The CDR3 sequence is 16 residues long. The V gene's germline CDR1 is SGHRS and CDR2 YFSETQ. Trimming at V came to 4 bases and at J to 8 bases, leaving 13 bases not matched to a gene.

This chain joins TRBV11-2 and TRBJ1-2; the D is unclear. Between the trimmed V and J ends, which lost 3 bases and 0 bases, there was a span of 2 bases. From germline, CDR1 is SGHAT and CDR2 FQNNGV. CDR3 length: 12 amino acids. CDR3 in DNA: TGTGCCAGCAGCTTCTCTAACTATGGCTACACCTTC. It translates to CASSFSNYGYTF.

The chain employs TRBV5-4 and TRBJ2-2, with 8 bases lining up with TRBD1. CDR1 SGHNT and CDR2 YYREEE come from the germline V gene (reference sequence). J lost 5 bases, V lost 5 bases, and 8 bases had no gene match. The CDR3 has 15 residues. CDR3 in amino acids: CASSPGTGRTGELFF. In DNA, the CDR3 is TGTGCCAGCAGTCCCGGGACAGGTCGAACCGGGGAGCTGTTTTTT.

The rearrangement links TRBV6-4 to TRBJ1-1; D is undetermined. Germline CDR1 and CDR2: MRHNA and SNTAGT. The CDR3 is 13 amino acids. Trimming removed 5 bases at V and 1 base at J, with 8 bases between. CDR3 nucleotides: TGTGCCAGCAGTTTGTCCGGGAACACTGAAGCTTTCTTT. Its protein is CASSLSGNTEAFF.

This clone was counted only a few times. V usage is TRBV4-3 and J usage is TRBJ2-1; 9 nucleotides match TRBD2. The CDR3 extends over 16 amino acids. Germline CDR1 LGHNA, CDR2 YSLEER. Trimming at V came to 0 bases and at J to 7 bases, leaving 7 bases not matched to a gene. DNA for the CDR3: TGCGCCAGCAGCCAAGAGATTAGCGGGAGAGGAAATGAGCAGTTCTTC. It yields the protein CASSQEISGRGNEQFF.

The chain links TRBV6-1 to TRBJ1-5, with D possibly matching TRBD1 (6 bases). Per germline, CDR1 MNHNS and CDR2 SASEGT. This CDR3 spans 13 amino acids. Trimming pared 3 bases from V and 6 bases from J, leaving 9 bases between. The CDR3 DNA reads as TGTGCCAGCAGTGATGGACAGACTCAGCCCCAGCATTTT. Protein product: CASSDGQTQPQHF.

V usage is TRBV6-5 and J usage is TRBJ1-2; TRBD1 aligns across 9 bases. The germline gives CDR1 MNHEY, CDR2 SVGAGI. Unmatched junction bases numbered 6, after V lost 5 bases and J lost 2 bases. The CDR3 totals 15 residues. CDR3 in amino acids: CASSPRTGVNYGYTF. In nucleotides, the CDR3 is TGTGCCAGCAGTCCCCGGACAGGGGTCAACTATGGCTACACCTTC.

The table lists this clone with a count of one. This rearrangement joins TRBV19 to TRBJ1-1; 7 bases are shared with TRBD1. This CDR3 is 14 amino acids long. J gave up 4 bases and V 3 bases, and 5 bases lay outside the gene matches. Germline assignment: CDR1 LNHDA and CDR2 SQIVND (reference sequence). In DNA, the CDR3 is TGTGCCAGTAGTATTACAGGGGTTGTCACTGAAGCTTTCTTT. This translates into CASSITGVVTEAFF. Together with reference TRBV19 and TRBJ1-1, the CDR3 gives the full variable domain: DGGITQSPKYLFRKEGQNVTLSCEQNLNHDAMYWYRQDPGQGLRLIYYSQIVNDFQKGDIAEGYSVSREKKESFPLTVTSAQKNPTAFYLCASSITGVVTEAFFGQGTRLTVV.

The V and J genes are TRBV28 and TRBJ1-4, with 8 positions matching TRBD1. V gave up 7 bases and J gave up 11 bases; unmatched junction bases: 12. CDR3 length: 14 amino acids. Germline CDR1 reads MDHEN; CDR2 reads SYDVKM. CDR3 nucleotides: TGTGCCAGCACCATCTCGGACAGGGAGGGGAAACTGTTTTTT. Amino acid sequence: CASTISDREGKLFF. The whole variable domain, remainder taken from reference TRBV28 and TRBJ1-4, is DVKVTQSSRYLVKRTGEKVFLECVQDMDHENMFWYRQDPGLGLRLIYFSYDVKMKEKGDIPEGYSVSREKKERFSLILESASTNQTSMYLCASTISDREGKLFFGSGTQLSVL.

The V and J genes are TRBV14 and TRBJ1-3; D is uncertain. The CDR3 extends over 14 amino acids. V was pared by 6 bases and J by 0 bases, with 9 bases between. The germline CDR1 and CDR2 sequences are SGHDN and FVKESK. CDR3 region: CASRPAGSGNTIYF. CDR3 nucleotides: TGTGCCAGCAGGCCTGCCGGCTCTGGAAACACCATATATTTT.

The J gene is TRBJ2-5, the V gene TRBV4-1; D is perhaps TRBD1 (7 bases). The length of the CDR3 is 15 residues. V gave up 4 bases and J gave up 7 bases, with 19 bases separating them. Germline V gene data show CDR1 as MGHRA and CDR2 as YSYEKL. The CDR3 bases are TGCGCCAGCAGCCCAGGCATTGGGCAGGGGGGGACCCAGTACTTC. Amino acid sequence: CASSPGIGQGGTQYF.

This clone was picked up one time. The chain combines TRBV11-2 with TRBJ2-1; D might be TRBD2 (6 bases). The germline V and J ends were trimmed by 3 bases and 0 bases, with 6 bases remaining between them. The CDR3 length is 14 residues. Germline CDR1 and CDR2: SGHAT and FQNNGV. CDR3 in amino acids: CASSLDYSYNEQFF. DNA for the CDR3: TGTGCCAGCAGCTTGGACTACTCCTACAATGAGCAGTTCTTC.